A selection of T cell receptor beta chains follows, all from one sample in a study of control samples from healthy donors and cancer patients. Repertoires were generated with immunoSEQ multiplex PCR, while TCRdb's copy carries only in-frame clones and drops some. The table has approximately 82,000 clones, over 75% seen once. The sample consisted of blood. Every receptor here comes from a man between 45 and 60 years old in good health. CDR3s include the opening cysteine and the closing phenylalanine or tryptophan. The order of the fields is clone size, V gene, D gene, J gene, CDR3 protein, CDR3 DNA. The D gene is left open where the match is weak. Size is stated for part of the rows, as once, few or many counts, or as a class when the clone is expanded.

>-|TRBV12-5|-|TRBJ1-1
CASGYELNTEAFF
TGTGCTAGTGGTTACGAACTGAACACTGAAGCTTTCTTT
>-|TRBV6-5|-|TRBJ1-6
CASSYGPGDNSPLHF
TGTGCCAGCAGTTACGGGCCGGGGGATAATTCACCCCTCCACTTT
>-|TRBV7-6|-|TRBJ2-3
CASSPGASTDTQYF
TGTGCCAGCAGCCCTGGGGCTAGCACAGATACGCAGTATTTT
>-|TRBV7-6|-|TRBJ2-1
CASSLGQNTYNEQFF
TGTGCCAGCAGCCTGGGACAAAATACTTACAATGAGCAGTTCTTC
>-|TRBV10-3|-|TRBJ2-3
CATGSGTDTQYF
TGTGCCACCGGTAGCGGCACAGATACGCAGTATTTT
>once|TRBV24-1|-|TRBJ1-1
CATSVPGHMNTEAFF
TGTGCCACCAGTGTCCCGGGACACATGAACACTGAAGCTTTCTTT
>-|TRBV9|TRBD1|TRBJ2-2
CASSGLGQGAGPGELFF
TGTGCCAGCAGCGGATTGGGACAGGGGGCAGGCCCCGGGGAGCTGTTTTTT
>-|TRBV10-2|-|TRBJ1-3
CASSGGRGTSIYF
TGCGCCAGCAGTGGCGGTCGGGGAACGTCCATATATTTT
>-|TRBV12-3/TRBV12-4|TRBD1|TRBJ1-2
CASSSWDRLGYTF
TGTGCCAGCAGTTCCTGGGACAGGCTAGGCTACACCTTC
>-|TRBV2|TRBD1|TRBJ1-1
CASSAQGGWGNTEAFF
TGTGCCAGCAGTGCCCAGGGGGGATGGGGGAACACTGAAGCTTTCTTT
>-|TRBV2|-|TRBJ2-1
CASSENSYNEQFF
TGTGCCAGCAGTGAAAACTCCTACAATGAGCAGTTCTTC
>-|TRBV30|-|TRBJ2-1
CAWKRGYNEQFF
TGTGCCTGGAAAAGGGGCTACAATGAGCAGTTCTTC
>-|TRBV5-1|TRBD1|TRBJ1-4
CASSPVGQGSNEKLFF
TGCGCCAGCAGTCCCGTTGGACAGGGATCGAATGAAAAACTGTTTTTT
>-|TRBV7-2|-|TRBJ2-3
CASSLGGTTDTQYF
TGTGCCAGCAGCTTAGGGGGGACTACAGATACGCAGTATTTT